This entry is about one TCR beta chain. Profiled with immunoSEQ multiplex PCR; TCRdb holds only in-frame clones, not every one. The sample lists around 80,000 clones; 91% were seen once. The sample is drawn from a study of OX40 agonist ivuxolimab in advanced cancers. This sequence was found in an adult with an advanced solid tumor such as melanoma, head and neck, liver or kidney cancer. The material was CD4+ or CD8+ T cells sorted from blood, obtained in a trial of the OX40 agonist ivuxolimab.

CDR3 DNA sequence: TGCGCCAGCAGCCGCGGCGGGACAAAGGATACGCAGTATTTT. Translation gives CASSRGGTKDTQYF. The rearrangement joins TRBV5-1 to TRBJ2-3, with D perhaps matching TRBD1 or TRBD2 (6 bases each). Germline CDR1 SGHRS, CDR2 YFSETQ. V lost 4 bases, J lost 6 bases, and 15 bases lay in between. The CDR3 is 14 amino acids.